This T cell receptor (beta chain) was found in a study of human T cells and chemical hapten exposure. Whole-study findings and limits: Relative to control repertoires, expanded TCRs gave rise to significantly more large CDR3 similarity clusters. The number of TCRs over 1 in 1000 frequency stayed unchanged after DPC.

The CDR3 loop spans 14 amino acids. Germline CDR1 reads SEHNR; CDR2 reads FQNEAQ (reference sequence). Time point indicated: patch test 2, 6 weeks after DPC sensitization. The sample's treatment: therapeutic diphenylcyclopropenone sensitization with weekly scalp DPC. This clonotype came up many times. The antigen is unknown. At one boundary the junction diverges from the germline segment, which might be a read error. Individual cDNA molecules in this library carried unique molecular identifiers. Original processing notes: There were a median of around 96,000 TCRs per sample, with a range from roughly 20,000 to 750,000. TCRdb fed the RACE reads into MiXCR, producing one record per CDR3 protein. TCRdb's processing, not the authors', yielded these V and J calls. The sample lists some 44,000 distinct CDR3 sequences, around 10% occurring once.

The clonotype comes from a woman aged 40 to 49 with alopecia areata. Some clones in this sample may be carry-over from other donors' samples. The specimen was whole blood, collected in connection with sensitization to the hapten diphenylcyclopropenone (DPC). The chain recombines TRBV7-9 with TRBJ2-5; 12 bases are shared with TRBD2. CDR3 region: CASSLAGGPETQYF. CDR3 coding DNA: TGTGCCAGCAGCCTAGCGGGGGGGCCAGAGACCCAGTACTTC.